This T cell receptor beta chain was profiled in a study of T cell responses to AZD1222 COVID-19 vaccine. Germline-derived CDR1 and CDR2 are LGHDT and YNNKEL (reference sequence). With 0 bases removed from V and 5 bases from J, the gap between germline ends came to 13 bases. This CDR3 comprises 15 residues. TCRdb keeps only in-frame clones here, not all; method: immunoSEQ multiplex PCR. This table has more than 75,000 clones, approximately 87% appearing once. This specimen consisted of peripheral blood, obtained on day 0 of AZD1222 vaccination. The chain has TRBV3-1 (or the pseudogene TRBV3-2) and TRBJ1-2; no clear D. The origin of this receptor is an adult in good health. CDR3 loop: CASSQDHETAYGYTF. The DNA of the CDR3 is TGTGCCAGCAGCCAAGATCATGAGACGGCATATGGCTACACCTTC.